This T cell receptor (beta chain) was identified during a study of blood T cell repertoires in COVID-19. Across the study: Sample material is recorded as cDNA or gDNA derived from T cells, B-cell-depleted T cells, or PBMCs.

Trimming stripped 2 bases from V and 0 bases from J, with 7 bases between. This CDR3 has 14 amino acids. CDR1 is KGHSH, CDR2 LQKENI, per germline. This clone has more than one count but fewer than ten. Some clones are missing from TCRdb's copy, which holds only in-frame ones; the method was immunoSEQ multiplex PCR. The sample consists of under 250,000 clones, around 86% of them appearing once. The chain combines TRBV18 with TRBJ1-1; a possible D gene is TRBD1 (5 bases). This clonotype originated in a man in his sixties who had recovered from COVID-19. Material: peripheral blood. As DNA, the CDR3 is TGTGCCAGCTCACCAAGACAGATGAACACTGAAGCTTTCTTT. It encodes CASSPRQMNTEAFF.